A selection of T cell receptor beta chains follows, all from one sample in a study of cytomegalovirus exposure and HLA in healthy donors. Method: immunoSEQ multiplex PCR; TCRdb's copy keeps in-frame clones and lacks some. The profile shows 100,000 to 150,000 clones, under 75% of them singletons. Sequencing was carried out using PBMCs. The receptor set was obtained from a woman aged 40 to 50 in good health and CMV-seronegative. Each CDR3 is given with its conserved first and last residue. D genes are given only for firm matches. Clone size is shown for a subset of rows, as once, few, many or a class of expanded clone.

>TRBV7-2|.|TRBD1|TRBJ1-5
TGTGCCAGCAGCCCGAGACAGGGAGGTCAGCCCCAGCATTTT
CASSPRQGGQPQHF
>TRBV4-3|.|.|TRBJ2-7
TGCGCCAGCAGCCAAGGGGGGCAACGATACGAGCAGTACTTC
CASSQGGQRYEQYF
>TRBV7-3|.|TRBD1|TRBJ1-2
TGTGCCAGCAGCCCCGGGACAGGGACCTATGGCTACACCTTC
CASSPGTGTYGYTF
>TRBV5-6|.|.|TRBJ2-7
TGTGCCAGCATGCGGCCTTTGGGCGAGCAGTACTTC
CASMRPLGEQYF
>TRBV4-3|.|.|TRBJ1-2
TGCGCCAGCAGCCAAGATAGCAGGGGCGAGAATGGCTACACCTTC
CASSQDSRGENGYTF
>TRBV4-3|many|TRBD1|TRBJ1-5
TGCGCCAGCAGCTCTCACAGGGGGAACAATCAGCCCCAGCATTTT
CASSSHRGNNQPQHF
>TRBV2|once|TRBD1|TRBJ1-3
TGTGCCAGCGGGACAGCCATGAGCTCTGGAAACACCATATATTTT
CASGTAMSSGNTIYF
>TRBV6-1|.|TRBD1|TRBJ1-1
TGTGCCAGCAGGCGGACAGGGGGCCCTGAAGCTTTCTTT
CASRRTGGPEAFF
>TRBV6-6|few|TRBD1|TRBJ1-5
TGTGCCAGCAGTGGGGGACAGGGAGGACAGCCCCAGCATTTT
CASSGGQGGQPQHF
>TRBV4-1|.|.|TRBJ1-4
TGCGCCAGCAGCCTCCCCCCGGGCGCGGGAGAAAAACTGTTTTTT
CASSLPPGAGEKLFF
>TRBV5-1|.|.|TRBJ2-2
TGCGCCAGCAGCTCCACAGGGAATTTAGTCTCCGGGGAGCTGTTTTTT
CASSSTGNLVSGELFF
>TRBV6-6|.|TRBD1|TRBJ1-6
TGTGCCAGCAGAGTTTCGGGACAGGGAGGAAATTCACCCCTCCACTTT
CASRVSGQGGNSPLHF
>TRBV19|.|.|TRBJ1-1
TGTGCCAGTAGTCTAGTACAGCTGAACACTGAAGCTTTCTTT
CASSLVQLNTEAFF
>TRBV25-1|.|.|TRBJ1-2
TGTGCCAGCAGTGCAGGACAGACTAACTATGGCTACACCTTC
CASSAGQTNYGYTF
>TRBV4-1|once|TRBD1|TRBJ1-5
TGCGCCAGCAGCCAAGTCCCGGGACAGCAGTATGCGCCCCAGCATTTT
CASSQVPGQQYAPQHF
>TRBV7-2|.|TRBD1|TRBJ1-3
TGTGCCAGCAGCTCGACAGGGGTGACGGGAAACACCATATATTTT
CASSSTGVTGNTIYF
>TRBV7-2|.|.|TRBJ2-2
TGTGCCAGCATCCTCGGGGGGCTGAACACCGGGGAGCTGTTTTTT
CASILGGLNTGELFF
>TRBV6-5|.|.|TRBJ1-3
TGTGCCAGCAGTGGGACACTACCCTCTGGAAACACCATATATTTT
CASSGTLPSGNTIYF
>TRBV2|.|.|TRBJ1-2
TGTGCCAGCAGTGGGGACAAAGAAGGCTACACCTTC
CASSGDKEGYTF
>TRBV7-9|.|TRBD1|TRBJ1-5
TGTGCCAGCAGCTTAGACAGGGGGCCTTATAGCAATCAGCCCCAGCATTTT
CASSLDRGPYSNQPQHF
>TRBV19|.|.|TRBJ1-6
TGTGCCAGTAGTAGTTTCGACAGGAGTAATTCACCCCTCCACTTT
CASSSFDRSNSPLHF
>TRBV7-3|.|.|TRBJ2-1
TGTGCCAGCAGGTCTCCTTCGCGGGGATCCAGGTCGGCTCAGCAGTTCTTC
CASRSPSRGSRSAQQFF
>TRBV19|.|.|TRBJ2-6
TGTGCCAGTAGTGGGCGTGGGGCCTCTGGGGCCAACGTCCTGACTTTC
CASSGRGASGANVLTF
>TRBV7-2|once|TRBD1|TRBJ2-7
TGTGCCAGCAGCGCTTCAGGGGGAGTCTCCTACGAGCAGTACTTC
CASSASGGVSYEQYF
>TRBV2|.|.|TRBJ2-7
TGTGCCAGCAGTAGAAATCCCTACGAGCAGTACTTC
CASSRNPYEQYF
>TRBV9|.|TRBD1|TRBJ1-3
TGTGCCAGCAGCGCCGGGACAGGGGGAAACACCATATATTTT
CASSAGTGGNTIYF
>TRBV6-4|.|.|TRBJ2-7
TGTGCCAGCAGTGACTCAGACAGTTCCTACGAGCAGTACTTC
CASSDSDSSYEQYF
>TRBV10-3|.|TRBD1|TRBJ2-5
TGTGCCATCAGTGGGTCTGGGACAGAGGGAGAGAAGACCCAGTACTTC
CAISGSGTEGEKTQYF
>TRBV5-1|.|TRBD1|TRBJ2-3
TGCGCCAGCAGCCCGGGACAGGGATCCACAGATACGCAGTATTTT
CASSPGQGSTDTQYF
>TRBV20-1|.|.|TRBJ2-3
TGCAGTGGCTCCCTCGGGGATACGCAGTATTTT
CSGSLGDTQYF
>TRBV4-3|.|.|TRBJ2-2
TGCGCCAGCAGCCAAGAGGCCTTTACCGGGGAGCTGTTTTTT
CASSQEAFTGELFF
>TRBV19|.|.|TRBJ1-1
TGTGCCAGTAGTATAGACGGGGGTGCAGCTGAAGCTTTCTTT
CASSIDGGAAEAFF
>TRBV7-9|.|.|TRBJ2-5
TGTGCCAGCAGCTACCTCCGCTCCGGAGAGACCCAGTACTTC
CASSYLRSGETQYF
>TRBV6-5|.|TRBD2|TRBJ2-7
TGTGCCAGCAGTCGCGGGGGGGCCGGGTCCTACGAGCAGTACTTC
CASSRGGAGSYEQYF
>TRBV7-2|few|.|TRBJ2-2
TGTGCCAGCAGCCCACCGGAGACGGGCACCGGGGAGCTGTTTTTT
CASSPPETGTGELFF
>TRBV27|few|TRBD1|TRBJ2-2
TGTGCCAGCACCGAGGACAGGGGGCGCCCCGGGGAGCTGTTTTTT
CASTEDRGRPGELFF
>TRBV14|.|.|TRBJ1-2
TGTGCCAGCAGCCAAGGGGGAGGGGACTATGGCTACACCTTC
CASSQGGGDYGYTF
>TRBV7-7|.|.|TRBJ1-1
TGTGCCAGCAGCCCAACCGTCGGGGGCACTGAAGCTTTCTTT
CASSPTVGGTEAFF
>TRBV29-1|.|.|TRBJ2-5
TGCAGCGTCCTCAGGGGGGAGCAGACCCAGTACTTC
CSVLRGEQTQYF
>TRBV19|.|.|TRBJ1-4
TGTGCCAGTAGTATCCGGGTTTGGGAAAAACTGTTTTTT
CASSIRVWEKLFF
>TRBV5-1|few|TRBD1|TRBJ2-7
TGCGCCAGCAGCGGGGGGACAGGGGGCTCCTACGAGCAGTACTTC
CASSGGTGGSYEQYF